One sample yielded the 7 T cell receptor beta chains listed below, sequenced in a study of OX40 agonist ivuxolimab in advanced cancers. The data were produced by immunoSEQ multiplex PCR, yet TCRdb's version contains in-frame clones alone and is incomplete. The table has about 45,000 clones, around 80% seen once. The specimen was CD4+ or CD8+ T cells sorted from blood, collected in a trial of the OX40 agonist ivuxolimab. Receptors were obtained from an adult with an advanced solid tumor such as melanoma, head and neck, liver or kidney cancer.

This chain connects TRBV11-2 to TRBJ1-3; D not certain. CDR3 length: 13 residues. Looked up from germline, CDR1 is SGHAT and CDR2 is FQNNGV. V was shortened by 0 bases and J by 6 bases, with 6 bases between the two germline ends. This CDR3 reads CASSLESANTIYF. The CDR3 coding sequence is TGTGCCAGCAGCTTAGAGTCGGCAAACACCATATATTTT.

The chain recombines TRBV15 with TRBJ2-5; no reliable D call. The CDR3 sequence is 13 residues long. Germline V lookup: CDR1 LNHNV, CDR2 YYDKDF (reference sequence). Between the trimmed V and J ends, which lost 2 bases and 5 bases, there was a span of 9 bases. This chain's CDR3 is CATSRPGRETQYF. CDR3 sequence (DNA): TGTGCCACCAGCAGACCCGGTAGGGAGACCCAGTACTTC.

This chain uses TRBV30 with TRBJ1-1; 7 bases agree with TRBD1. The V gene's germline CDR1 is GTSNPN and CDR2 SVGIG (reference sequence). This CDR3 has 16 amino acids. Germline trimming cut 2 bases from V and 9 bases from J; bases unmatched to any gene: 18. For the CDR3, the DNA is TGTGCCTGGAGTTACACCCCCCGGGACAGTATACCCCAAGCTTTCTTT. Protein sequence: CAWSYTPRDSIPQAFF.

The chain recombines TRBV5-5 with TRBJ1-4; D is uncertain. The CDR3 has 15 residues. V lost 0 bases and J lost 3, with 9 bases in between. The germline gives CDR1 SGHKS, CDR2 YYEKEE (reference sequence). This CDR3 reads CASSLVGFPNEKLFF. CDR3 nucleotide sequence: TGTGCCAGCAGCTTGGTAGGGTTCCCTAATGAAAAACTGTTTTTT.

The V gene is TRBV9, the J gene TRBJ1-2; D gene ambiguous. The length of the CDR3 is 16 residues. Trimming pared 0 bases from V and 3 bases from J, leaving 15 bases between. From germline, CDR1 is SGDLS and CDR2 YYNGEE. For the CDR3, the DNA is TGTGCCAGCAGCGTAGATGCGTCTCCTCTTGACTATGGCTACACCTTC. Translating gives CASSVDASPLDYGYTF.

The gene calls are TRBV5-1 and TRBJ2-3; D possibly uses TRBD1 or TRBD2 (5 bases each). The length of the CDR3 is 16 residues. Trimming took 4 bases from V and 6 from J, leaving 21 bases between them. Germline V gene lookup returns CDR1 SGHRS and CDR2 YFSETQ. This CDR3 is CASSIPGTRRGDTQYF. The CDR3 nucleotides are TGCGCCAGCAGCATTCCCGGGACCCGCCGTGGGGATACGCAGTATTTT.

By share, this clone counts as medium-sized. V and J are TRBV28 and TRBJ1-2; 8 bases are shared with TRBD1. There are 14 residues in the CDR3. CDR1 is MDHEN, CDR2 SYDVKM, per germline. The junction had 6 bases not matched to a gene; V was cut back by 5 bases and J by 4 bases. The CDR3 DNA reads as TGTGCCAGCAGTCGCGGACAGGGCGCCTATGGCTACACCTTC. Its protein product is CASSRGQGAYGYTF.